This TCR beta chain originates from a study of T cell responses to AZD1222 COVID-19 vaccine. Study outcomes and limitations: Only after the peak T cell response were repertoires sampled.

As regards this clone: The target antigen is unknown.

TCRdb's copy holds only in-frame clones and misses some; the assay was immunoSEQ multiplex PCR. The table includes about 160,000 clones, approximately 92% detected once. V lost 6 bases and J 7 bases, leaving 16 bases between the germline ends. The CDR3 consists of 15 residues. Germline assignment: CDR1 MNHEY and CDR2 SVGAGI. The gene calls are TRBV6-5 and TRBJ1-6, with D unresolved. This clonotype was obtained from an adult who received the AZD1222 COVID-19 vaccine. Sample: peripheral blood, taken 28 days after the second AZD1222 dose. The DNA for the CDR3 is TGTGCCAGCAGCCAATTGGACCGGATGAATTCACCCCTCCACTTT. Protein product: CASSQLDRMNSPLHF.